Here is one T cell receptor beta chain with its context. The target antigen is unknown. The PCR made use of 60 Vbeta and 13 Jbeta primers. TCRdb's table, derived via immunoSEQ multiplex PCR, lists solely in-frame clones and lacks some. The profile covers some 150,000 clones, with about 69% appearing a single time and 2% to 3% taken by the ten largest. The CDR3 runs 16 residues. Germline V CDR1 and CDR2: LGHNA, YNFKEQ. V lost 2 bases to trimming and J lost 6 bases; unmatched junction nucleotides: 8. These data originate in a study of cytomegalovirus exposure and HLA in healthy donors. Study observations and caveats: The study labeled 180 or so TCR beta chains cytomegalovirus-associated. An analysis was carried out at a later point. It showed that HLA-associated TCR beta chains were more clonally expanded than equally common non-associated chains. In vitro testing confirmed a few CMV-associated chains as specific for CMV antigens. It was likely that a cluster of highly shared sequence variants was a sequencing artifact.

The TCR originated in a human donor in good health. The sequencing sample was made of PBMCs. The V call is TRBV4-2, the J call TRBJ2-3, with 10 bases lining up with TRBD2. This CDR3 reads CASSQPLAGGFDTQYF. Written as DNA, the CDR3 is TGTGCCAGCAGCCAACCCTTAGCGGGGGGCTTCGATACGCAGTATTTT.